One and the same sample provided the 25 T cell receptor beta chains below, sequenced in a study of blood T cells in healthy people across ages. With a J-beta primer mix and a sample-barcoded 5' primer, a second PCR ran roughly 6 to 12 cycles. TCRdb used MiXCR to reprocess the 5' RACE reads, holding one entry per CDR3 protein. Among 1 million or so distinct CDR3 sequences, 20% to 25% were seen once, and the ten largest hold about 0.69%. The sample was also reused in another study, on T cells of mothers and their children.

Specimen: blood. The receptors stem from a girl aged 2 to 9 in good health.

This clonotype has more than one count but fewer than ten. The CDR3: CSVPRTGSDTQYF. As DNA, the CDR3 is TGCAGCGTGCCACGAACGGGGTCAGATACGCAGTATTTT. The chain carries TRBV29-1 and TRBJ2-3; D might be TRBD2 (5 bases). This CDR3 has 13 residues. Deletions cut 6 bases from V and 4 bases from J, with 14 bases between. Germline assignment: CDR1 SQVTM and CDR2 ANQGSEA.

The count of this clonotype is one. The chain uses TRBV11-3 and TRBJ1-3; TRBD1 is a possible D gene (6 bases). Germline CDR1 SGHNT, CDR2 YENEEA. This CDR3 comprises 15 residues. V gave up 4 bases and J gave up 3 bases, with 13 bases separating them. CDR3 nucleotide sequence: TGTGCCAGCAGCTCCGAACAGGGAAGTGGAAACACCATATATTTT. This codes for CASSSEQGSGNTIYF.

The chain recombines TRBV6-6 with TRBJ2-5; D perhaps matches TRBD2 (6 bases). Trimming removed 1 base from V and 5 bases from J, with 26 bases in between. Germline CDR1 reads MNHNY; CDR2 reads SVGAGI (reference sequence). The CDR3 loop spans 19 amino acids. The CDR3 nucleotides are TGTGCCAGCAGTTACTTAACCTACGCGCCGGGACTTCCTCAGGAGACCCAGTACTTC. Translated, it gives CASSYLTYAPGLPQETQYF.

This clonotype has just a few counts. J is TRBJ2-7 and V is TRBV10-2; D possibly corresponds to TRBD2 (6 bases). CDR1 WSHSY and CDR2 SAAADI come from the germline V gene. Trimming left V 2 bases short and J 6 bases short, with 17 bases between. CDR3 size: 15 residues. As DNA, the CDR3 is TGCGCCAGCAGTGAGCTTTTGGGACTGCCGGGCGAGCAGTACTTC. Amino acid sequence: CASSELLGLPGEQYF.

This clonotype was detected a few times. V usage is TRBV13 and J usage is TRBJ2-7; 10 bases align to TRBD2. The end of the DNA aligns better with TRBJ2-5, so the J call may be wrong. The CDR3 length is 17 residues. Germline-derived CDR1 and CDR2 are PRHDT and FYEKMQ (reference sequence). The CDR3 spells CASSLVTSGVPQETQYF. DNA for the CDR3: TGTGCCAGCAGCTTAGTTACTAGCGGGGTACCCCAAGAGACCCAGTACTTC.

This clonotype showed up just a few times. This rearrangement joins TRBV6-4 to TRBJ2-1; D is unresolved. Trimming removed 5 bases at V and 5 bases at J, with 10 bases between. The CDR3 is 13 residues long. Germline lookup yields CDR1 MRHNA and CDR2 SNTAGT. CDR3: CASSIIPNNEQFF. The DNA of the CDR3 is TGTGCCAGCAGTATCATTCCCAACAATGAGCAGTTCTTC.

The chain carries TRBV29-1 and TRBJ1-2, with TRBD1 matching over 7 bases. V lost 0 bases and J lost 0; bases outside the gene matches: 7. The CDR3 spans 16 residues. Germline V gene sequence: CDR1 SQVTM, CDR2 ANQGSEA. CDR3 loop: CSVEDFRDRTNYGYTF. CDR3 nucleotide sequence: TGCAGCGTTGAAGACTTCCGGGACAGAACTAACTATGGCTACACCTTC.

The chain employs TRBV13 and TRBJ1-4; 10 bases agree with TRBD1. The J segment lost 0 bases and the V segment lost 5 bases, leaving 12 bases of the junction unmatched. The CDR3 extends over 19 amino acids. Germline CDR1 is PRHDT and CDR2 is FYEKMQ (reference sequence). CDR3 nucleotide sequence: TGTGCCAGCAGCCCCCATGGGACAGGGGTGTCTACAACTAATGAAAAACTGTTTTTT. Protein: CASSPHGTGVSTTNEKLFF.

The CDR3 protein is CASSPQAGTGAVSYGYTF. The CDR3 DNA sequence: TGTGCCAGCAGCCCCCAGGCCGGGACAGGGGCAGTCTCCTATGGCTACACCTTC. The chain has TRBV7-6 and TRBJ1-2; 10 nucleotides agree with TRBD1. The CDR3 contains 18 residues. V lost 5 bases and J lost 4; bases outside the gene matches: 16. Germline loops: CDR1 SGHVS, CDR2 FNYEAQ. The variable domain in full, completed from reference TRBV7-6 and TRBJ1-2, reads GAGVSQSPRYKVTKRGQDVALRCDPISGHVSLYWYRQALGQGPEFLTYFNYEAQQDKSGLPNDRFSAERPEGSISTLTIQRTEQRDSAMYRCASSPQAGTGAVSYGYTFGSGTRLTVV.

V is TRBV20-1 and J is TRBJ2-5; 9 bases map to TRBD2. The CDR3 is 12 amino acids. The germline V gene encodes CDR1 DFQATT and CDR2 SNEGSKA (reference sequence). Trimming took 6 bases from V and 6 from J; bases not matched to a gene: 5. In nucleotides, the CDR3 is TGCAGTGCCAAAGCGGGGGGCCAGACCCAGTACTTC. It encodes CSAKAGGQTQYF.

The table lists this clonotype with a few counts. CDR3 sequence: CASSRQHTEAFF. The CDR3 coding sequence is TGTGCCAGCAGTAGACAGCACACTGAAGCTTTCTTT. J is TRBJ1-1 and V is TRBV12-3 or TRBV12-4, with D perhaps TRBD1 (5 bases). V lost 5 bases to trimming and J lost 3 bases, with 7 bases between them. The CDR3 totals 12 residues.

The genes are TRBV7-8 and TRBJ1-4; D is possibly TRBD1 (5 bases). The length of the CDR3 is 13 residues. Germline values: CDR1 SGHVS, CDR2 FQNEAQ. V was cut by 5 bases and J by 5 bases, with 9 bases left in between. Here the CDR3 reads CASSTRDNEKLFF. CDR3 DNA sequence: TGTGCCAGCAGCACAAGGGACAATGAAAAACTGTTTTTT.

This chain connects TRBV24-1 to TRBJ2-1, with 7 bases aligning to TRBD1. The J call may be incorrect, as the DNA end agrees better with TRBJ2-7. Germline CDR1 and CDR2: KGHDR and SFDVKD. The CDR3 sequence is 14 residues long. The CDR3 is CATSPRDRTYEQYF. The DNA of the CDR3 is TGTGCCACCAGTCCCCGGGACAGAACCTACGAGCAGTACTTC.

The chain has TRBV4-1 and TRBJ2-5; 7 bases match TRBD1. The junction had 9 bases not matched to a gene; V was cut back by 1 base and J by 1 base. Germline lookup yields CDR1 MGHRA and CDR2 YSYEKL. The CDR3 is 17 residues long. CDR3 sequence reads: CASSQGGQLTIQETQYF. CDR3 bases: TGCGCCAGCAGCCAAGGGGGACAGCTAACCATCCAAGAGACCCAGTACTTC.

This clonotype was seen more than once but under ten times. The rearrangement links TRBV29-1 to TRBJ1-1; tentative D call: TRBD1 (5 bases). The CDR3 runs 14 residues. Trimming took off 4 bases at V and 7 bases at J, with 19 bases between the two ends. The germline V gene has CDR1 SQVTM and CDR2 ANQGSEA. The CDR3 region is CSVGGWGSLIEAFF. Here the CDR3 DNA reads TGCAGCGTTGGGGGTTGGGGGAGTTTGATTGAAGCTTTCTTT.

This clonotype turned up a few times. The genes are TRBV6-2 or TRBV6-3 and TRBJ2-5; 12 bases align to TRBD2. This CDR3 is built from 16 residues. CDR1 and CDR2 from the germline V gene are MNHEY and SVGEGT. V lost 4 bases to trimming and J lost 0 bases; unmatched junction nucleotides: 3. The CDR3 is CASSSGTSGHQETQYF. The CDR3, as DNA: TGTGCCAGCAGTTCCGGGACTAGCGGGCACCAAGAGACCCAGTACTTC.

J is TRBJ2-5 and V is TRBV7-9; 8 bases are shared with TRBD1. With V trimmed by 6 bases and J by 3 bases, 3 bases remained unmatched. The CDR3 consists of 13 residues. The germline gives CDR1 SEHNR, CDR2 FQNEAQ (reference sequence). The CDR3 sequence is CASRQTGEETQYF. The CDR3 DNA is TGTGCCAGCAGGCAGACAGGGGAAGAGACCCAGTACTTC.

This chain uses TRBV4-3 with TRBJ2-1, with 10 bases that match TRBD1. With the DNA end fitting TRBJ2-7 better, the J assignment may be wrong. The germline gives CDR1 LGHNA, CDR2 YSLEER. The CDR3 sequence is 15 residues long. The CDR3 DNA is TGCGCCAGCAGCACACCCGGACAGGGGGTATCCGAGCAGTACTTC. This translates into CASSTPGQGVSEQYF.

This clonotype appeared a few times. The V gene is TRBV12-5, the J gene TRBJ2-5; D gene unclear. The germline V gene encodes CDR1 LGHNT and CDR2 FRNRAP. Trimming removed 0 bases at V and 7 bases at J, with 9 bases between. The CDR3 sequence is 13 residues long. This CDR3 is CASGLVGSGTQYF. CDR3 bases: TGTGCTAGTGGTTTGGTAGGAAGTGGGACCCAGTACTTC. The entire variable domain, with the rest obtained from reference TRBV12-5 and TRBJ2-5, is as follows: DARVTQTPRHKVTEMGQEVTMRCQPILGHNTVFWYRQTMMQGLELLAYFRNRAPLDDSGMPKDRFSAEMPDATLATLKIQPSEPRDSAVYFCASGLVGSGTQYFGPGTRLLVL.

The gene calls are TRBV6-5 and TRBJ2-7; tentative D call: TRBD2 (6 bases). In germline, CDR1 is MNHEY, CDR2 SVGAGI. The V end lost 5 bases, the J end lost 3 bases, and 11 bases lay between the germline ends. The CDR3 totals 13 residues. CDR3 in DNA: TGTGCCAGCAGTCCCGGGAGACACTACGAGCAGTACTTC. The encoded protein is CASSPGRHYEQYF.

The chain carries TRBV28 and TRBJ2-4; TRBD1 might be the D (8 bases). The CDR3 is made up of 16 amino acids. V shed 7 bases and J shed 7 bases, with 23 bases lying between them. In germline, CDR1 is MDHEN, CDR2 SYDVKM. CDR3 sequence: CASTTRALQGGNIQYF. The CDR3 DNA follows: TGTGCCAGCACCACACGGGCATTACAGGGGGGGAACATTCAGTACTTC.

In this sample, this clonotype turned up a few times. The chain carries TRBV28 and TRBJ1-5; D unclear. This CDR3 is 15 amino acids long. Germline-derived CDR1 and CDR2 are MDHEN and SYDVKM. Trimming pared 6 bases from V and 0 bases from J, leaving 12 bases between. CDR3: CASSGRHYSNQPQHF. The DNA of the CDR3 is TGTGCCAGCAGCGGAAGGCACTATAGCAATCAGCCCCAGCATTTT.

The genes are TRBV28 and TRBJ1-1; D is unresolved. The CDR3 consists of 14 residues. The germline V gene has CDR1 MDHEN and CDR2 SYDVKM. The V end was cut by 3 bases, the J end by 1 base, with 9 bases between. The CDR3 loop is CASSFYTPNTEAFF. The CDR3 bases are TGTGCCAGCAGTTTTTACACACCGAACACTGAAGCTTTCTTT.

This chain links TRBV7-9 with TRBJ2-5; 9 nucleotides line up with TRBD2. Trimming removed 5 bases from V and 1 base from J; junction bases left unmatched: 5. This CDR3 contains 15 residues. Germline-derived CDR1 and CDR2 are SEHNR and FQNEAQ (reference sequence). The DNA of the CDR3 is TGTGCCAGCAGCCGTAGCGGGAGCACCCAAGAGACCCAGTACTTC. Residues: CASSRSGSTQETQYF.

The V call is TRBV29-1, the J call TRBJ2-4, with D unclear. The CDR3 is 14 residues long. CDR1 is SQVTM and CDR2 is ANQGSEA in the germline V gene. V was clipped by 6 bases and J by 3 bases, with 15 bases between them. The CDR3 nucleotides read TGCAGCGTAGAGTTAGGCGACAACAAAAACATTCAGTACTTC. It specifies CSVELGDNKNIQYF.